Below, 26 T cell receptor beta chains from the same sample are listed, as sequenced in a study of blood T cell repertoires in COVID-19. Clones were read by immunoSEQ multiplex PCR, and TCRdb kept only the in-frame ones, dropping some. The data hold about 260,000 clones, with about 90% observed a single time. Specimen: peripheral blood. The receptors were gathered from a woman aged 40 to 50 with acute or convalescent COVID-19.

The rearrangement links TRBV6-5 to TRBJ1-1; TRBD1 agrees at 8 bases. Losses at the gene ends were 0 bases for V and 4 bases for J; bases not matched to a gene: 4. CDR3 length equals 15 residues. Looked up from germline, CDR1 is MNHEY and CDR2 is SVGAGI. The CDR3 here is CASSYSDREGTEAFF. In DNA form, the CDR3 reads TGTGCCAGCAGTTACTCGGACAGGGAGGGCACTGAAGCTTTCTTT.

The chain carries TRBV19 and TRBJ1-2; maybe TRBD1 (6 bases). This CDR3 is built from 12 residues. The V and J ends lost 11 bases and 9 bases respectively, with 19 bases between them. Germline values: CDR1 LNHDA, CDR2 SQIVND (reference sequence). In DNA form, the CDR3 reads TGTGCCGGATTGAAGGGGGGGGGAAGCTACACCTTC. Its protein product is CAGLKGGGSYTF.

The chain carries TRBV7-9 and TRBJ1-1, with D hard to call. V lost 4 bases and J 11 bases, leaving 11 bases between the germline ends. This CDR3 spans 11 amino acids. Germline V lookup: CDR1 SEHNR, CDR2 FQNEAQ (reference sequence). The CDR3 is CASSSPPGAFF. CDR3 coding DNA: TGTGCCAGCAGCTCCCCCCCGGGGGCTTTCTTT.

The chain carries TRBV19 and TRBJ1-3; a possible D gene is TRBD1 (5 bases). From germline, CDR1 is LNHDA and CDR2 SQIVND (reference sequence). V dropped 7 bases and J dropped 1 base, with 11 bases sitting between them. This CDR3 is 14 amino acids long. CDR3 DNA sequence: TGTGCCAGTAAAGAACAGGTTTCTGGAAACACCATATATTTT. Encoded protein: CASKEQVSGNTIYF.

The genes are TRBV6-6 and TRBJ2-5, with TRBD2 as a possible D gene (5 bases). CDR3 length equals 17 residues. Germline V gene lookup returns CDR1 MNHNY and CDR2 SVGAGI (reference sequence). Trimming removed 5 bases from V and 1 base from J, with 20 bases in between. CDR3 protein: CASSRLTGIALQETQYF. CDR3 sequence (DNA): TGTGCCAGCAGTCGTCTAACCGGGATAGCCCTCCAAGAGACCCAGTACTTC.

The chain uses TRBV12-3 or TRBV12-4 and TRBJ1-4, with D possibly matching TRBD1 (6 bases). The V end was cut by 2 bases, the J end by 14 bases, with 9 bases between. The CDR3 is 11 residues long. The CDR3 protein is CASSLTGILFF. The CDR3 coding sequence is TGTGCCAGCAGTTTAACAGGGATTCTGTTTTTT.

The chain carries TRBV2 and TRBJ2-5; maybe TRBD2 (6 bases). V was cut by 7 bases and J by 5 bases, with 14 bases left in between. Per germline, CDR1 SNHLY and CDR2 FYNNEI. The CDR3 loop spans 13 amino acids. Here the CDR3 DNA reads TGTGCCAGCACCGCTGGACTAACGGAGACCCAGTACTTC. Translating gives CASTAGLTETQYF. The whole variable domain, filled in from reference TRBV2 and TRBJ2-5, reads EPEVTQTPSHQVTQMGQEVILRCVPISNHLYFYWYRQILGQKVEFLVSFYNNEISEKSEIFDDQFSVERPDGSNFTLKIRSTKLEDSAMYFCASTAGLTETQYFGPGTRLLVL.

This chain joins TRBV9 and TRBJ2-1; 10 bases align to TRBD2. The CDR3 runs to 17 residues. After removal of 0 bases from V and 6 bases from J, the junction contained 9 bases not matched to a gene. Germline V gene data show CDR1 as SGDLS and CDR2 as YYNGEE. CDR3 sequence reads: CASSVGVAGGQGNEQFF. The CDR3 region has the DNA TGTGCCAGCAGCGTAGGCGTAGCGGGGGGCCAAGGCAATGAGCAGTTCTTC.

The chain links TRBV29-1 to TRBJ1-5; a possible D gene is TRBD1 (5 bases). The CDR3 loop spans 12 amino acids. Trimming removed 1 base from V and 10 bases from J, with 11 bases in between. The germline gives CDR1 SQVTM, CDR2 ANQGSEA. Written as DNA, the CDR3 is TGCAGCGTTGAAGTAGGGCAGGGACCCCAGCATTTT. Translated: CSVEVGQGPQHF.

The chain employs TRBV9 and TRBJ1-1; D unclear. The CDR3 covers 13 residues. Germline CDR1 SGDLS, CDR2 YYNGEE. The V end was cut by 3 bases, the J end by 7 bases, with 13 bases between. CDR3 sequence (DNA): TGTGCCAGCAGCGGTAGCGGAGGCGTTGAAGCTTTCTTT. Encoded protein: CASSGSGGVEAFF.

The chain uses TRBV27 and TRBJ1-2; 10 bases are shared with TRBD1. V lost 5 bases, J lost 6 bases, and 9 bases stayed unmatched. There are 15 residues in the CDR3. The V gene's germline CDR1 is MNHEY and CDR2 SMNVEV (reference sequence). The CDR3 region has the DNA TGTGCCAGCAGTCACTTACCGGGACAGGGGAATGGCTACACCTTC. Protein product: CASSHLPGQGNGYTF.

V usage is TRBV6-5 and J usage is TRBJ1-1, with D possibly matching TRBD1 (5 bases). This CDR3 contains 13 residues. The V end lost 7 bases, the J end lost 4 bases, and 13 bases lay between the germline ends. Germline V gene lookup returns CDR1 MNHEY and CDR2 SVGAGI. This CDR3 reads CASKQGRSTEAFF. The DNA of the CDR3 is TGTGCCAGCAAGCAGGGTCGGAGCACTGAAGCTTTCTTT.

The chain joins TRBV19 to TRBJ1-5, with 9 bases aligning to TRBD1. Germline V gene lookup returns CDR1 LNHDA and CDR2 SQIVND (reference sequence). The length of the CDR3 is 15 residues. After removal of 7 bases from V and 3 bases from J, the junction contained 7 bases not matched to a gene. CDR3 loop: CASTLTGGDNQPQHF. The CDR3 DNA reads TGTGCCAGTACCCTGACAGGGGGAGACAATCAGCCCCAGCATTTT.

The chain recombines TRBV7-8 with TRBJ1-5, with TRBD1 matching over 9 bases. V trimming: 5 bases; J trimming: 3 bases; junction bases outside the gene matches: 17. Germline values: CDR1 SGHVS, CDR2 FQNEAQ. CDR3 length: 19 amino acids. For the CDR3, the DNA is TGTGCCAGCAGCCGTCATATACCTGGGACAGGGCGAATCAATCAGCCCCAGCATTTT. Protein sequence: CASSRHIPGTGRINQPQHF. The variable domain in full, completed from reference TRBV7-8 and TRBJ1-5, reads GAGVSQSPRYKVAKRGQDVALRCDPISGHVSLFWYQQALGQGPEFLTYFQNEAQLDKSGLPSDRFFAERPEGSVSTLKIQRTQQEDSAVYLCASSRHIPGTGRINQPQHFGDGTRLSIL.

This clone showed up just once. J is TRBJ1-2 and V is TRBV3-1 (or the pseudogene TRBV3-2); D is perhaps TRBD1 (5 bases). The CDR3 covers 11 residues. The germline CDR1 and CDR2 sequences are LGHDT and YNNKEL (reference sequence). Trimming cost V 3 bases and J 8 bases, with 7 bases left between them. CDR3 sequence (DNA): TGTGCCAGCAGCCAGTCAGGGGGCTACACCTTC. Amino acids: CASSQSGGYTF.

Note on this clone: This specimen includes other DNA sequences encoding the same CDR3. The rearrangement uses TRBV4-1 and TRBJ2-5, with 10 positions matching TRBD2. After removal of 4 bases from V and 4 bases from J, the junction contained 6 bases not matched to a gene. The CDR3 contains 15 residues. Germline values: CDR1 MGHRA, CDR2 YSYEKL. The CDR3 DNA sequence: TGCGCCAGCAGCCCCAGCGGGGGGGCTGGAGAGACCCAGTACTTC. This encodes CASSPSGGAGETQYF.

This rearrangement joins TRBV5-4 to TRBJ1-3; D is undetermined. V dropped 0 bases and J dropped 3 bases, with 7 bases sitting between them. CDR1 and CDR2 (germline): SGHNT, YYREEE (reference sequence). This CDR3 has 14 amino acids. DNA of the CDR3: TGTGCCAGCAGCTTGGGAGGGCTTGGAAACACCATATATTTT. It yields the protein CASSLGGLGNTIYF.

The chain has TRBV6-5 and TRBJ1-2; no definite D call. Germline CDR1 and CDR2: MNHEY and SVGAGI. Trimming removed 6 bases at V and 1 base at J, with 3 bases between. The CDR3 is made up of 11 amino acids. The DNA of the CDR3 is TGTGCCAGCAGCTATAACTATGGCTACACCTTC. Translated, it gives CASSYNYGYTF.

The CDR3 region is CASSSLAGPPDTQYF. The CDR3 region has the DNA TGTGCCAGCAGCTCCCTAGCGGGGCCCCCAGATACGCAGTATTTT. The J gene is TRBJ2-3, the V gene TRBV7-2, with 9 nucleotides matching TRBD2. The CDR3 sequence is 15 residues long. Trimming cost V 4 bases and J 4 bases; bases outside gene matches: 6. Germline CDR1 SGHTA, CDR2 FQGNSA.

The chain carries TRBV9 and TRBJ1-1, with 8 bases matching TRBD1. Germline CDR1 SGDLS, CDR2 YYNGEE. The V segment lost 3 bases and the J segment 4 bases; nucleotides outside the gene matches: 11. The CDR3 runs to 16 residues. In DNA form, the CDR3 reads TGTGCCAGCAGCGCAACTCTCAGGGGGCTCGGCACTGAAGCTTTCTTT. It translates to CASSATLRGLGTEAFF.

V usage is TRBV18 and J usage is TRBJ1-4; 7 bases agree with TRBD1. V trimming: 3 bases; J trimming: 7 bases; junction bases outside the gene matches: 8. CDR3 length equals 15 residues. Germline CDR1 reads KGHSH; CDR2 reads LQKENI. Written as DNA, the CDR3 is TGTGCCAGCTCACCGCCCGGACAGGCTTTTGAAAAACTGTTTTTT. Residues: CASSPPGQAFEKLFF.

The chain combines TRBV10-3 with TRBJ2-2, with 7 bases fitting TRBD2. CDR3 length: 17 amino acids. V lost 0 bases to trimming and J lost 4 bases; unmatched junction nucleotides: 8. Germline V gene sequence: CDR1 ENHRY, CDR2 SYGVKD. CDR3 sequence (DNA): TGTGCCATCAGTGAGTCGACTTCGACTAGCTTCACCGGGGAGCTGTTTTTT. Its protein is CAISESTSTSFTGELFF.

This clone appeared once. This chain connects TRBV7-3 to TRBJ2-3; 7 nucleotides align to TRBD2. This CDR3 is built from 15 residues. Germline assignment: CDR1 SGHTA and CDR2 FQGTGA. The J segment lost 2 bases and the V segment lost 5 bases, leaving 7 bases of the junction unmatched. This CDR3 is CASSRVGGNTDTQYF. In DNA form, the CDR3 reads TGTGCCAGCAGCCGGGTGGGAGGGAACACAGATACGCAGTATTTT.

V is TRBV5-1 and J is TRBJ2-1; 7 bases line up with TRBD2. Germline values: CDR1 SGHRS, CDR2 YFSETQ. V lost 3 bases and J lost 0; bases outside the gene matches: 3. This CDR3 contains 15 residues. The chain's CDR3 is CASSSSGDSYNEQFF. The CDR3 DNA reads as TGCGCCAGCAGCTCAAGCGGGGACTCCTACAATGAGCAGTTCTTC.

The V call is TRBV5-4, the J call TRBJ1-1; 7 bases line up with TRBD1. The CDR3 sequence is 12 residues long. Unmatched junction bases numbered 1, after V lost 3 bases and J lost 5 bases. The V gene's germline CDR1 is SGHNT and CDR2 YYREEE (reference sequence). The CDR3 DNA sequence: TGTGCCAGCAGCTCCAGGGGGACTGAAGCTTTCTTT. Protein: CASSSRGTEAFF.

V and J are TRBV11-3 and TRBJ2-1, with a tentative D call TRBD2 (5 bases). This CDR3 region has 14 residues. The germline V and J ends were trimmed by 2 bases and 6 bases, with 11 bases remaining between them. Germline V gives CDR1 SGHNT, CDR2 YENEEA. This CDR3 is CASSLTGLFNEQFF. Here the CDR3 DNA reads TGTGCCAGCAGCTTAACCGGACTTTTCAATGAGCAGTTCTTC.